A selection of T cell receptor beta chains follows, all from one sample in a study of blood T cell repertoires in COVID-19. Clones were read by immunoSEQ multiplex PCR, and TCRdb kept only the in-frame ones, dropping some. The table shows tens of thousands of clones, with around nine tenths occurring only once. Sequencing was carried out using peripheral blood. These receptors originate from a woman aged 45 to 65 with COVID-19, enrolled during active disease. Both conserved end residues are part of each CDR3.

TRBV7-2 | CASSPGGHPTDTQYF
TRBV19 | CATRSSGSYNEQFF
TRBV19 | CASSTRDRGGNQPQHF
TRBV18 | CASSPLGPPLGDREQYF
TRBV19 | CASSIDPQGLGQFF
TRBV28 | CASGRLRNTEAFF
TRBV5-1 | CASSLSGGRGNEQFF
TRBV6-5 | CASRGTSDTGELFF
TRBV28 | CASSITRSGSSEQYF
TRBV7-2 | CASSLPGTGGEKLFF
TRBV2 | CASSRDRSNQPQHF
TRBV10-3 | CAISVDRPYEQYF
TRBV10-3 | CACGDGTYGYTF
TRBV19 | CASTVAGGTDTQYF
TRBV6-4 | CASSDGWATEAFF
TRBV2 | CASRGHRDRGYNEQFF
TRBV7-6 | CASSQALSGRVTDTQYF
TRBV19 | CATTTGYSNQPQHF
TRBV30 | CAWSYGVINQPQHF
TRBV6-1 | CASSEASQAGNTIYF
TRBV11-3 | CASSLGSDFRELFF
TRBV3-1/TRBV3-2 | CASSQEGQPMSSYNSPLHF
TRBV19 | CASSTRTGMNTEAFF
TRBV7-2 | CASSLVRVGVGTDTQYF
TRBV6-2/TRBV6-3 | CASSLRTAKLFF
TRBV7-9 | CASTSTGDTEAFF
TRBV6-1 | CASSEYRGRTEAFF
TRBV19 | CASTPGLALPSEQFF
TRBV4-3 | CASSQETTLNSPLHF
TRBV5-4 | CASSLAIGGGSGELFF
TRBV30 | CAWAGLAVQETQYF
TRBV5-1 | CASSLVGGGVTGELFF
TRBV10-2 | CATSGTGSQPQHF
TRBV6-5 | CASSPPSGEQYF
TRBV6-6 | CASRSQLATYEQYF
TRBV19 | CASSRAGGLLDTQYF
TRBV7-2 | CASSHNSGGSTDTQYF
TRBV5-1 | CASGRDRAGANVLTF
TRBV10-3 | CAIRGGLRAGANVLTF
TRBV6-5 | CASSLAGAPHYEQYF
TRBV6-5 | CATEPDSRDEQFF
TRBV2 | CASRRGQDTGELFF
TRBV28 | CASSLGGFSSVPYEQYF
TRBV3-1/TRBV3-2 | CASTPGTSQETQYF
TRBV28 | CASSNTYNEQFF
TRBV2 | CASSEDSGNGYEQYF
TRBV11-2 | CASSPRAGGREQYF